The clone carrying this T cell receptor beta chain has at least ten counts. Antigen specificity is unknown. This entry belongs to a study of response to subunit inactivated influenza vaccine. Study-wide results and caveats: That few new T cells are recruited by each seasonal influenza vaccination was the authors' suggestion.

CDR3 size: 19 residues. In germline, CDR1 is DFQATT, CDR2 SNEGSKA (reference sequence). V was clipped by 0 bases and J by 0 bases, with 21 bases between them. From the RT-PCR reads, TCRdb called clonotypes with MiXCR, one entry per CDR3 protein. The sample consists of about 650,000 distinct CDR3 sequences, more than 15% of them appearing once. The rearrangement joins TRBV20-1 to TRBJ2-4; D gene uncertain. The receptor was isolated from a man aged 50 or older who received an inactivated influenza vaccine. Sequencing used PBMCs from blood, obtained approximately 13 days after vaccination. The DNA of the CDR3 is TGCAGTGCTAGAGACCGGAGACCCAGCCTTGAAGGAGCCAAAAACATTCAGTACTTC. It specifies CSARDRRPSLEGAKNIQYF.